This T cell receptor beta chain was found in a study of cytomegalovirus exposure and HLA in healthy donors. Amplification used 60 Vbeta primers and 13 Jbeta primers. The assay was immunoSEQ multiplex PCR, and TCRdb's table has in-frame clones only and misses some. This sample's clone table lists about 110,000 clones. CDR3 length equals 15 residues. Germline V gene lookup returns CDR1 SGHNT and CDR2 YYREEE (reference sequence). The V gene end was trimmed by 1 base and the J gene end by 5 bases; junction bases not matched to a gene: 6. This clonotype was obtained from a man aged 35-49 years in good health and CMV-seropositive. V gene TRBV5-4 combines with J gene TRBJ2-1, with 7 bases lining up with TRBD1. The sequencing input was PBMCs. CDR3 nucleotides: TGTGCCAGCAGCTTGCAAGCAGGGGGAGACAATGAGCAGTTCTTC. Its translation is CASSLQAGGDNEQFF.